Below are 10 T cell receptor beta chains sequenced from a single sample in a study of blood T cell repertoires in COVID-19. Sequencing was performed with immunoSEQ multiplex PCR; in TCRdb, only in-frame clones are kept and a portion is missing. The sample shows around 21,000 clones, 84% of them seen only once. The specimen was peripheral blood. These receptors were taken from a middle-aged man with acute or convalescent COVID-19.

This chain uses TRBV6-5 with TRBJ1-5, with no clear D. V lost 6 bases and J 6 bases, leaving 9 bases between the germline ends. The CDR3 runs to 12 residues. CDR1 is MNHEY, CDR2 SVGAGI, per germline. CDR3 in DNA: TGTGCCAGCAGCCGACTGGCTCAGCCCCAGCATTTT. Translation gives CASSRLAQPQHF.

The rearrangement links TRBV5-6 to TRBJ1-6, with D possibly matching TRBD1 (5 bases). Germline CDR1 reads SGHDT; CDR2 reads YYEEEE. This CDR3 has 15 residues. With 4 bases removed from V and 6 bases from J, the gap between germline ends came to 14 bases. The CDR3 spells CASSPRSGTNSPLHF. CDR3 sequence (DNA): TGTGCCAGCAGCCCGAGGAGCGGGACTAATTCACCCCTCCACTTT.

This clone has more than one count but fewer than ten. The chain joins TRBV5-1 to TRBJ1-3; a weak D match, TRBD1 (5 bases). The CDR3 has 16 residues. The ends were cut back, 4 bases at V and 0 bases at J, with 14 bases in the middle. Germline-derived CDR1 and CDR2 are SGHRS and YFSETQ. The CDR3 protein is CASSPSGAYSGNTIYF. The CDR3 region has the DNA TGCGCCAGCAGCCCGAGTGGGGCGTACTCTGGAAACACCATATATTTT.

The gene calls are TRBV19 and TRBJ1-2; D remains unclear. Between the trimmed V and J ends, which lost 5 bases and 3 bases, there was a span of 10 bases. Germline assignment: CDR1 LNHDA and CDR2 SQIVND (reference sequence). The CDR3 length is 13 residues. CDR3 nucleotides: TGTGCCAGTAGTCGGGGTTTGGACTATGGCTACACCTTC. Translating it yields CASSRGLDYGYTF.

The rearrangement joins TRBV7-8 to TRBJ2-1, with TRBD1 matching 7 bases. The germline V gene has CDR1 SGHVS and CDR2 FQNEAQ. This CDR3 contains 14 residues. The trim removed 2 bases at V and 14 bases at J, leaving 12 bases unmatched. CDR3 sequence: CASSLSTGSAVKFF. CDR3 coding DNA: TGTGCCAGCAGCTTATCGACAGGGTCGGCGGTGAAGTTCTTC.

This chain connects TRBV19 to TRBJ1-1, with 7 bases that match TRBD1. V trimming: 5 bases; J trimming: 0 bases; junction bases outside the gene matches: 3. Germline loops: CDR1 LNHDA, CDR2 SQIVND (reference sequence). The CDR3 spans 14 residues. The CDR3 loop reads CASSEQGMNTEAFF. In DNA, the CDR3 is TGTGCCAGTAGTGAACAGGGGATGAACACTGAAGCTTTCTTT.

In this sample, this clone turned up a few times. The rearrangement joins TRBV2 to TRBJ1-4; tentatively, D is TRBD1 (5 bases). The CDR3 is 15 residues long. Germline V gene lookup returns CDR1 SNHLY and CDR2 FYNNEI. V lost 6 bases and J 2 bases, leaving 13 bases between the germline ends. The CDR3 loop reads CASRGMDTTNEKLFF. As DNA, the CDR3 is TGTGCCAGCAGGGGAATGGACACGACTAATGAAAAACTGTTTTTT.

This CDR3 reads CASSPTHRTEMNTEAFF. The CDR3 coding sequence is TGTGCCAGCTCACCTACCCACAGGACGGAGATGAACACTGAAGCTTTCTTT. The chain uses TRBV18 and TRBJ1-1; D perhaps matches TRBD1 (5 bases). The germline V gene encodes CDR1 KGHSH and CDR2 LQKENI. With 3 bases removed from V and 0 bases from J, the gap between germline ends came to 17 bases. This CDR3 has 17 residues. Full variable domain (missing parts from reference TRBV18 and TRBJ1-1): NAGVMQNPRHLVRRRGQEARLRCSPMKGHSHVYWYRQLPEEGLKFMVYLQKENIIDESGMPKERFSAEFPKEGPSILRIQQVVRGDSAAYFCASSPTHRTEMNTEAFFGQGTRLTVV.

The CDR3 loop is CASSRSTGQGSNSGETQYF. In DNA form, the CDR3 reads TGTGCCAGCAGCCGTTCAACCGGACAGGGTAGCAACAGTGGGGAGACCCAGTACTTC. V is TRBV7-9 and J is TRBJ2-5; 8 nucleotides align to TRBD1. CDR1 is SEHNR, CDR2 FQNEAQ, per germline (reference sequence). J was trimmed by 5 bases and V by 5 bases; bases with no gene match: 22. The CDR3 is made up of 19 amino acids.

The chain employs TRBV29-1 and TRBJ2-1; no clear D. CDR3 length: 10 residues. Trimming removed 4 bases from V and 7 bases from J, with 5 bases in between. CDR1 is SQVTM and CDR2 is ANQGSEA in the germline V gene. CDR3 bases: TGCAGCGTTGCTCGGAATGAGCAGTTCTTC. Its protein is CSVARNEQFF.